Presented here are 28 T cell receptor beta chains from one specimen sequenced in a study of cytomegalovirus exposure and HLA in healthy donors. PCR primers comprised 60 Vbeta and 13 Jbeta primers. Here immunoSEQ multiplex PCR was the method, and the copy in TCRdb shows in-frame clones only, minus some. Found here are roughly 180,000 clones, about 80% of them singletons; the top ten hold roughly 1.4%. The sequencing input was PBMCs. These receptors were obtained from a woman in her 30s in good health and CMV-seropositive.

The chain uses TRBV4-2 and TRBJ1-3; perhaps TRBD1 as D (6 bases). V shed 1 base and J shed 3 bases, with 13 bases lying between them. CDR3 length equals 16 residues. The germline V gene encodes CDR1 LGHNA and CDR2 YNFKEQ. CDR3: CASSQVGASFGNTIYF. The CDR3 nucleotides read TGTGCCAGCAGCCAAGTGGGGGCTTCCTTTGGAAACACCATATATTTT.

This clone appeared once. The V call is TRBV4-2, the J call TRBJ1-4, with 9 nucleotides matching TRBD1. Looked up from germline, CDR1 is LGHNA and CDR2 is YNFKEQ. The CDR3 contains 16 residues. V gave up 1 base and J gave up 8 bases; unmatched junction bases: 8. This CDR3 reads CASSQGKDRGWEKLFF. In DNA form, the CDR3 reads TGTGCCAGCAGCCAAGGAAAGGACAGGGGCTGGGAAAAACTGTTTTTT.

The genes are TRBV6-4 and TRBJ1-4; TRBD1 might be the D (6 bases). Looked up from germline, CDR1 is MRHNA and CDR2 is SNTAGT. The germline V and J ends were trimmed by 0 bases and 7 bases, with 24 bases remaining between them. The CDR3 totals 19 residues. Here the CDR3 reads CASSDSRGRIVFEGEKLFF. The CDR3 DNA is TGTGCCAGCAGTGACTCCAGGGGCAGGATTGTTTTCGAAGGTGAAAAACTGTTTTTT.

The CDR3 DNA follows: TGTGCCAGCAGTGGGCTCAGTTACGAGCAGTACTTC. Amino acid sequence: CASSGLSYEQYF. The rearrangement joins TRBV2 to TRBJ2-7; D uncertain. Trimming pared 4 bases from V and 4 bases from J, leaving 8 bases between. This CDR3 spans 12 amino acids. The germline gives CDR1 SNHLY, CDR2 FYNNEI.

In this sample, this clone turned up once. This rearrangement joins TRBV10-3 to TRBJ2-7; D may be TRBD1 (6 bases). With 3 bases removed from V and 1 base from J, the gap between germline ends came to 7 bases. The CDR3 length is 13 residues. CDR1 is ENHRY and CDR2 is SYGVKD in the germline V gene. CDR3 residues: CAISDTGSYEQYF. Here the CDR3 DNA reads TGTGCCATCAGTGACACAGGGTCCTACGAGCAGTACTTC.

This chain uses TRBV19 with TRBJ1-1; 8 nucleotides line up with TRBD1. This CDR3 has 16 amino acids. J was trimmed by 5 bases and V by 3 bases; bases with no gene match: 11. Germline CDR1 is LNHDA and CDR2 is SQIVND (reference sequence). The chain's CDR3 is CASSIQAGGAKTEAFF. In DNA, the CDR3 is TGTGCCAGTAGTATCCAGGCAGGGGGCGCGAAGACTGAAGCTTTCTTT.

Only one count was recorded for this clone. The genes are TRBV10-3 and TRBJ2-5, with 9 bases matching TRBD1. CDR1 is ENHRY and CDR2 is SYGVKD in the germline V gene. Germline trimming cut 7 bases from V and 4 bases from J; bases unmatched to any gene: 10. This CDR3 has 15 residues. The CDR3 protein is CAIKEATGGAETQYF. For the CDR3, the DNA is TGTGCCATCAAAGAGGCGACAGGGGGAGCAGAGACCCAGTACTTC.

The CDR3 sequence: CASASEQFF. The CDR3 region has the DNA TGTGCCAGCGCCAGTGAGCAGTTCTTC. This sequence joins TRBV7-9 and TRBJ2-1; unclear D gene. Trimming removed 8 bases from V and 9 bases from J, with 5 bases in between. The length of the CDR3 is 9 residues. Germline values: CDR1 SEHNR, CDR2 FQNEAQ (reference sequence).

This clone came up once. The rearrangement links TRBV7-2 to TRBJ2-2; perhaps TRBD2 as D (6 bases). The V and J ends lost 4 bases and 5 bases respectively, with 8 bases between them. The CDR3 is made up of 13 amino acids. Germline lookup yields CDR1 SGHTA and CDR2 FQGNSA. CDR3 region: CASSSRGTGELFF. For the CDR3, the DNA is TGTGCCAGCAGCTCCCGGGGGACCGGGGAGCTGTTTTTT.

The CDR3 DNA sequence: TGTGCTAGTGGTTTGGTTACAGGGTTCGCAGATACGCAGTATTTT. It encodes CASGLVTGFADTQYF. V usage is TRBV12-5 and J usage is TRBJ2-3, with a tentative D call TRBD1 (6 bases). Germline CDR1 is LGHNT and CDR2 is FRNRAP. This CDR3 spans 15 amino acids. With 0 bases removed from V and 4 bases from J, the gap between germline ends came to 11 bases.

The chain joins TRBV11-1 to TRBJ1-1, with D possibly TRBD1 on 6 matching bases. Trimming stripped 1 base from V and 0 bases from J, with 15 bases between. The CDR3 is 17 amino acids. Germline values: CDR1 SGHAT, CDR2 FQDESV (reference sequence). In DNA, the CDR3 is TGTGCCAGCAGCTTAGTAGGGACAAAGGCGATGAACACTGAAGCTTTCTTT. It translates to CASSLVGTKAMNTEAFF. Full variable domain (missing parts from reference TRBV11-1 and TRBJ1-1): EAEVAQSPRYKITEKSQAVAFWCDPISGHATLYWYRQILGQGPELLVQFQDESVVDDSQLPKDRFSAERLKGVDSTLKIQPAELGDSAMYLCASSLVGTKAMNTEAFFGQGTRLTVV.

The CDR3 DNA follows: TGCAGCGTTGAAGATCTTCAATACAGGGGAGGCACTGAAGCTTTCTTT. Its protein product is CSVEDLQYRGGTEAFF. The V gene is TRBV29-1, the J gene TRBJ1-1; 7 positions match TRBD1. This CDR3 has 16 amino acids. The germline V gene has CDR1 SQVTM and CDR2 ANQGSEA. Trimming at V came to 0 bases and at J to 4 bases, leaving 11 bases not matched to a gene.

This rearrangement joins TRBV14 to TRBJ2-7, with 7 bases lining up with TRBD2. Looked up from germline, CDR1 is SGHDN and CDR2 is FVKESK. CDR3 length: 14 amino acids. The J segment lost 3 bases and the V segment lost 4 bases, leaving 6 bases of the junction unmatched. Here the CDR3 reads CASSPTGGLYEQYF. CDR3 nucleotide sequence: TGTGCCAGCAGCCCTACGGGAGGTCTCTACGAGCAGTACTTC. Full variable domain (rest looked up from reference TRBV14 and TRBJ2-7): EAGVTQFPSHSVIEKGQTVTLRCDPISGHDNLYWYRRVMGKEIKFLLHFVKESKQDESGMPNNRFLAERTGGTYSTLKVQPAELEDSGVYFCASSPTGGLYEQYFGPGTRLTVT.

The chain combines TRBV5-5 with TRBJ2-5, with 11 bases that match TRBD2. Unmatched junction bases numbered 1, after V lost 4 bases and J lost 2 bases. CDR1 and CDR2 (germline): SGHKS, YYEKEE (reference sequence). The CDR3 contains 14 residues. CDR3: CASSGTSGQETQYF. Written as DNA, the CDR3 is TGTGCCAGCAGCGGGACTAGCGGACAAGAGACCCAGTACTTC.

This clone has just a few counts. The genes are TRBV9 and TRBJ2-7; D is possibly TRBD1 (5 bases). The CDR3 covers 15 residues. Trimming cost V 3 bases and J 6 bases, with 19 bases left between them. Germline V gene sequence: CDR1 SGDLS, CDR2 YYNGEE. In DNA, the CDR3 is TGTGCCAGCAGCGGATCCCAGGGATTGAACTCCGAGCAGTACTTC. Encoded protein: CASSGSQGLNSEQYF.

The rearrangement links TRBV6-5 to TRBJ2-7, with a weak D call TRBD2 (5 bases). V was cut by 6 bases and J by 3 bases, with 18 bases left in between. The CDR3 contains 15 residues. In germline, CDR1 is MNHEY, CDR2 SVGAGI. CDR3 nucleotides: TGTGCCAGCAGCCTCTACGGGGAGTCCAACTACGAGCAGTACTTC. Translation: CASSLYGESNYEQYF.

CDR3 loop: CASSFPLAGVVGELFF. The CDR3 DNA reads as TGTGCCAGCAGCTTCCCACTAGCGGGAGTTGTCGGGGAGCTGTTTTTT. The chain combines TRBV5-4 with TRBJ2-2; 11 bases are shared with TRBD2. The CDR3 contains 16 residues. V shed 2 bases and J 7 bases; nucleotides not matched to a gene: 7. Per the germline V gene, CDR1 is SGHNT and CDR2 is YYREEE (reference sequence).

This clone appeared a single time. One end of the junction does not line up with germline, which may come from a read error. The chain employs TRBV6-5 and TRBJ2-7; tentatively, D is TRBD1 (7 bases). The CDR3 sequence is 15 residues long. CDR1 is MNHEY, CDR2 SVGAGI, per germline. In nucleotides, the CDR3 is TGTGCCAGCGGGGACAGAACGGGGGCCTCCCACGAGCAGTACTTC. As protein: CASGDRTGASHEQYF.

The chain combines TRBV9 with TRBJ2-3; 9 bases align to TRBD1. V shed 3 bases and J 5 bases; nucleotides not matched to a gene: 4. The CDR3 contains 14 residues. Germline-derived CDR1 and CDR2 are SGDLS and YYNGEE. The CDR3: CASSAQGAGDTQYF. The CDR3 DNA reads as TGTGCCAGCAGCGCACAGGGGGCTGGAGATACGCAGTATTTT.

The CDR3: CASSPGLAGTTAYEQYF. Here the CDR3 DNA reads TGTGCCAGCAGTCCGGGACTAGCGGGAACTACAGCCTACGAGCAGTACTTC. The J gene is TRBJ2-7, the V gene TRBV28; 13 bases map to TRBD2. The length of the CDR3 is 17 residues. Trimming took 5 bases from V and 2 from J; bases not matched to a gene: 9. CDR1 and CDR2 from the germline V gene are MDHEN and SYDVKM.

The V gene is TRBV5-1, the J gene TRBJ2-2; no clear D gene. Per germline, CDR1 SGHRS and CDR2 YFSETQ. Trimming left V 0 bases short and J 2 bases short, with 8 bases between. The CDR3 totals 15 residues. CDR3 amino acids: CASSLGQFNTGELFF. The CDR3 DNA follows: TGCGCCAGCAGCTTGGGGCAGTTTAACACCGGGGAGCTGTTTTTT.

The chain uses TRBV5-1 and TRBJ2-1; 7 bases align to TRBD1. The CDR3 consists of 14 residues. With V trimmed by 4 bases and J by 3 bases, 4 bases remained unmatched. Germline V gene sequence: CDR1 SGHRS, CDR2 YFSETQ. The CDR3 nucleotides are TGCGCCAGCAGCCTGGGACAGCTCTACAATGAGCAGTTCTTC. Its protein product is CASSLGQLYNEQFF.

The genes are TRBV5-4 and TRBJ2-1; D is uncertain. The CDR3 spans 15 residues. V lost 0 bases and J 0 bases, leaving 7 bases between the germline ends. Germline V gene data show CDR1 as SGHNT and CDR2 as YYREEE (reference sequence). The CDR3 coding sequence is TGTGCCAGCAGCTTGGGAATCGGCTCCTACAATGAGCAGTTCTTC. Translating gives CASSLGIGSYNEQFF.

The genes are TRBV7-2 and TRBJ1-1, with no clear D. There are 14 residues in the CDR3. CDR1 is SGHTA and CDR2 is FQGNSA in the germline V gene. Trimming cost V 2 bases and J 6 bases, with 13 bases left between them. DNA for the CDR3: TGTGCCAGCAGCTTAACGGGAGACGTCGCTGAAGCTTTCTTT. This translates into CASSLTGDVAEAFF. Full variable domain (outside the CDR3, taken from reference TRBV7-2 and TRBJ1-1): GAGVSQSPSNKVTEKGKDVELRCDPISGHTALYWYRQSLGQGLEFLIYFQGNSAPDKSGLPSDRFSAERTGGSVSTLTIQRTQQEDSAVYLCASSLTGDVAEAFFGQGTRLTVV.

The J gene is TRBJ1-5, the V gene TRBV10-3; D uncertain. Germline V gene lookup returns CDR1 ENHRY and CDR2 SYGVKD. Trimming removed 5 bases from V and 3 bases from J, with 14 bases in between. The CDR3 sequence is 15 residues long. The CDR3 reads CAISLQPSPNQPQHF. CDR3 nucleotide sequence: TGTGCCATCAGTTTACAACCTTCCCCCAATCAGCCCCAGCATTTT.

The V and J genes are TRBV13 and TRBJ2-5, with 10 bases fitting TRBD2. The tail of the sequence fits TRBJ2-7 better, so the J call may be wrong. Per the germline V gene, CDR1 is PRHDT and CDR2 is FYEKMQ (reference sequence). This CDR3 comprises 17 residues. The CDR3 spells CASSLSRLAGDSYEQYF. CDR3 in DNA: TGTGCCAGCAGCTTATCTCGTCTAGCGGGAGATTCCTACGAGCAGTACTTC.

The chain joins TRBV27 to TRBJ2-1; 9 bases agree with TRBD1. The J segment lost 1 base and the V segment lost 6 bases, leaving 19 bases of the junction unmatched. Germline values: CDR1 MNHEY, CDR2 SMNVEV (reference sequence). The CDR3 sequence is 20 residues long. The CDR3 DNA follows: TGTGCCAGCAGCACTATATTGGGACAGGGTGCTCGAAAGTCCTACAATGAGCAGTTCTTC. It translates to CASSTILGQGARKSYNEQFF.

The chain couples TRBV28 to TRBJ2-7, with 8 bases identical to TRBD1. This CDR3 is 16 amino acids long. Germline V lookup: CDR1 MDHEN, CDR2 SYDVKM. V was pared by 2 bases and J by 0 bases, with 6 bases of the junction left unmatched. CDR3 coding DNA: TGTGCCAGCAGTTTAAGCGCGGACAGGGCCTCCTACGAGCAGTACTTC. This gives the protein CASSLSADRASYEQYF.